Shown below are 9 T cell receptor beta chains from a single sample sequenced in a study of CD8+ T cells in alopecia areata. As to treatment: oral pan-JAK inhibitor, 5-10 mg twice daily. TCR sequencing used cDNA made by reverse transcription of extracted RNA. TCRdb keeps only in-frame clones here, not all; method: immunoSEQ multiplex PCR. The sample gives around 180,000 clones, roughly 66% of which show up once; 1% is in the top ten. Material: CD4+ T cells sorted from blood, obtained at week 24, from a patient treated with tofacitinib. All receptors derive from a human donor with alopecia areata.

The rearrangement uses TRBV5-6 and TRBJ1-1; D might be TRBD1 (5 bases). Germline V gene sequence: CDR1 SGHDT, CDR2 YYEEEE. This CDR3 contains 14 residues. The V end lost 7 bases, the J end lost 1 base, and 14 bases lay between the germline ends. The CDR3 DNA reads TGTGCCAGCCTGGAGGGGCGGAGGAACACTGAAGCTTTCTTT. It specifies CASLEGRRNTEAFF. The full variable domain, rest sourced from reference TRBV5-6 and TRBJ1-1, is DAGVTQSPTHLIKTRGQQVTLRCSPKSGHDTVSWYQQALGQGPQFIFQYYEEEERQRGNFPDRFSGHQFPNYSSELNVNALLLGDSALYLCASLEGRRNTEAFFGQGTRLTVV.

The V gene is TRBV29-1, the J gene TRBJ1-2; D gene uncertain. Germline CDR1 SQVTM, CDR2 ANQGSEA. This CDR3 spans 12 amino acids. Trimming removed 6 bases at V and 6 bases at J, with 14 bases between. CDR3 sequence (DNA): TGCAGCGTGGAGGGTTCTCGGGATGGCTACACCTTC. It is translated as CSVEGSRDGYTF.

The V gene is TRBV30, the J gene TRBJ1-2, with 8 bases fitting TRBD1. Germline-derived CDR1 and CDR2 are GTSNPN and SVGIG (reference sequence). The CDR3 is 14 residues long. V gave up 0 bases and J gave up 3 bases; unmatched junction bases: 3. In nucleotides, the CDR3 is TGTGCCTGGAGTGTAGACAGGGGAGACTATGGCTACACCTTC. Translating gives CAWSVDRGDYGYTF.

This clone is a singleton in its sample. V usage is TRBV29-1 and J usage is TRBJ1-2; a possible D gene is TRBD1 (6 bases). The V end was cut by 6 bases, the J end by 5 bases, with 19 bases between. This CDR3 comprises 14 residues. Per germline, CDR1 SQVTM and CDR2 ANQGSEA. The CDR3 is CSVPTGGGNYGYTF. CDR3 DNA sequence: TGCAGCGTCCCGACAGGCGGTGGGAATTATGGCTACACCTTC.

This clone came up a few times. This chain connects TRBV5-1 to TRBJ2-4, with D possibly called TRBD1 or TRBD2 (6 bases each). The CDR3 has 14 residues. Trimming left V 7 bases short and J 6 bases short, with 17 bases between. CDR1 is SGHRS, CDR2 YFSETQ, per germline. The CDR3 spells CASGSGEDGNIQYF. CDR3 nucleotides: TGCGCCAGCGGGTCAGGGGAGGATGGAAACATTCAGTACTTC.

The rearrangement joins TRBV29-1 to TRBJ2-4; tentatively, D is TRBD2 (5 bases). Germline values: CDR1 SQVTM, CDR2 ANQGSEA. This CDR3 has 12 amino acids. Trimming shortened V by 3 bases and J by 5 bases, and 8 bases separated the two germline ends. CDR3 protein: CSVDGNQNIQYF. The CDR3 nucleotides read TGCAGCGTTGACGGGAACCAAAACATTCAGTACTTC. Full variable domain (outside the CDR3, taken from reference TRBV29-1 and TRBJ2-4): SAVISQKPSRDICQRGTSLTIQCQVDSQVTMMFWYRQQPGQSLTLIATANQGSEATYESGFVIDKFPISRPNLTFSTLTVSNMSPEDSSIYLCSVDGNQNIQYFGAGTRLSVL.

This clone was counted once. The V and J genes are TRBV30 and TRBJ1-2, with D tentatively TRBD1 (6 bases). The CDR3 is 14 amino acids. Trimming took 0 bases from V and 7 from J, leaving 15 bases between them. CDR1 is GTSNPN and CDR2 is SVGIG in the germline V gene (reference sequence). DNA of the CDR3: TGTGCCTGGAGTGTCGAATGGGGGCCCGCTGGCTACACCTTC. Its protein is CAWSVEWGPAGYTF. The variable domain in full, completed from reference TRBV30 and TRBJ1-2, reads SQTIHQWPATLVQPVGSPLSLECTVEGTSNPNLYWYRQAAGRGLQLLFYSVGIGQISSEVPQNLSASRPQDRQFILSSKKLLLSDSGFYLCAWSVEWGPAGYTFGSGTRLTVV.

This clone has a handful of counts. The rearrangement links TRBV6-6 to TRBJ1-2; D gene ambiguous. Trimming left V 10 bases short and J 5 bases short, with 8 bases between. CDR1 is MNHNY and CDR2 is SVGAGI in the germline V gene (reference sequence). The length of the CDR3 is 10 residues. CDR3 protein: CATAEYGYTF. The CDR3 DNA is TGTGCCACCGCGGAATATGGCTACACCTTC.

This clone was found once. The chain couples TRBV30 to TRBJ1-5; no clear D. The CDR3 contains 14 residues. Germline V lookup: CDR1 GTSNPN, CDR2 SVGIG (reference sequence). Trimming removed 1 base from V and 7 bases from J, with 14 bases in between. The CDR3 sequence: CAWSGGSGRQPQHF. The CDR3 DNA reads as TGTGCCTGGAGTGGGGGTTCTGGAAGACAGCCCCAGCATTTT.